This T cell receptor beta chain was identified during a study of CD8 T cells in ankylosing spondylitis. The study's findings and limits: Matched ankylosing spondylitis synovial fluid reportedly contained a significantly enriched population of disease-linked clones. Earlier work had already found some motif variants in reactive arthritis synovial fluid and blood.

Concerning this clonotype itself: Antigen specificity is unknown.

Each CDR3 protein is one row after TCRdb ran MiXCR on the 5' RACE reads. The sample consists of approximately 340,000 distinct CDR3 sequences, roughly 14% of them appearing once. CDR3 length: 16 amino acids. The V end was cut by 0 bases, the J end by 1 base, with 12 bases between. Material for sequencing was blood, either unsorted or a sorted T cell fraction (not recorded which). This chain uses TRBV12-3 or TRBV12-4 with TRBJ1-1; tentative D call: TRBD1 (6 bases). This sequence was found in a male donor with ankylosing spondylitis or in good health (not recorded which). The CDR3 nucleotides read TGTGCCAGCAGTTTAGCAGGGGGGACGGGGAACACTGAAGCTTTCTTT. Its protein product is CASSLAGGTGNTEAFF.